These 5 T cell receptor beta chains came from one sample sequenced in a study of blood T cell repertoires in COVID-19 (dated by TCRdb to about 2020). Library preparation was by the immunoSEQ multiplex PCR assay. The table was pulled from immuneACCESS by TCRdb, which kept in-frame rearrangements only. Such tables lose some clones; where checked, under half of the loss comes from unresolved V genes, and the rest has no known cause. The table for this sample lists roughly 290,000 clones; roughly 89% of them were counted only once. The biggest ten clones account for around 1.7% of the sample. The sequenced sample consisted of PBMCs or T cells enriched from blood (not recorded which). These receptors all stem from a woman between 18 and 30 years old with acute COVID-19.

The chain links TRBV19 to TRBJ2-2, with 9 bases lining up with TRBD2. The CDR3 runs 17 residues. The V gene end was trimmed by 1 base and the J gene end by 3 bases; junction bases not matched to a gene: 6. CDR1 and CDR2 from the germline V gene are LNHDA and SQIVND (reference sequence). For the CDR3, the DNA is TGTGCCAGTAGTATAGGTACTAGCGGGTCATACACCGGGGAGCTGTTTTTT. It specifies CASSIGTSGSYTGELFF.

This chain connects TRBV19 to TRBJ2-7; 9 bases are shared with TRBD2. This CDR3 comprises 15 residues. The V gene end was trimmed by 1 base and the J gene end by 0 bases; junction bases not matched to a gene: 1. Germline V lookup: CDR1 LNHDA, CDR2 SQIVND (reference sequence). DNA for the CDR3: TGTGCCAGTAGTATAGCTAGCGGGAACTCCTACGAGCAGTACTTC. Protein sequence: CASSIASGNSYEQYF.

V gene TRBV7-3 combines with J gene TRBJ2-7, with TRBD2 matching 7 bases. V was clipped by 5 bases and J by 2 bases; unmatched bases: 3. CDR1 is SGHTA and CDR2 is FQGTGA in the germline V gene. CDR3 length: 13 residues. CDR3 in amino acids: CASSRDYAYEQYF. In DNA form, the CDR3 reads TGTGCCAGCAGCCGGGACTATGCCTACGAGCAGTACTTC.

Concerning this clone: The identical CDR3 is also encoded by other nucleotide sequences in the sample. The genes are TRBV28 and TRBJ2-7; tentatively, D is TRBD2 (6 bases). The germline V gene encodes CDR1 MDHEN and CDR2 SYDVKM. The CDR3 runs 14 residues. V was cut by 3 bases and J by 1 base, with 10 bases left in between. Here the CDR3 DNA reads TGTGCCAGCAGTTTGCTGGCGGGATCCTACGAGCAGTACTTC. Amino acids: CASSLLAGSYEQYF.

The rearrangement uses TRBV5-4 and TRBJ2-7; 10 bases agree with TRBD2. The CDR3 consists of 14 residues. Germline CDR1 is SGHNT and CDR2 is YYREEE (reference sequence). With 4 bases clipped from V and 3 bases from J, the junction kept 4 bases outside the gene matches. CDR3 amino acids: CASSLGLASYEQYF. The CDR3, as DNA: TGTGCCAGCAGCCTGGGACTAGCGAGCTACGAGCAGTACTTC.